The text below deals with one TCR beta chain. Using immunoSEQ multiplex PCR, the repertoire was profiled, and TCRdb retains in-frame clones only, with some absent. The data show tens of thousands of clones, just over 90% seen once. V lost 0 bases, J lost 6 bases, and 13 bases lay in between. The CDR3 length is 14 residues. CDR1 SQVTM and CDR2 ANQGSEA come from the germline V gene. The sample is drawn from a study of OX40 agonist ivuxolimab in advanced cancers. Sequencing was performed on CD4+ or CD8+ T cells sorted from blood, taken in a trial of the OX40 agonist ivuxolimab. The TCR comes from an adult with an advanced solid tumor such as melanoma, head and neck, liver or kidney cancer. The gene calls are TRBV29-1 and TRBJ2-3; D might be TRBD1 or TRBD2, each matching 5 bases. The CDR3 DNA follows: TGCAGCGTTGAAGAGGCAGGGACCATGGATACGCAGTATTTT. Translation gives CSVEEAGTMDTQYF.